A selection of T cell receptor beta chains follows, all from one sample in a study of shared clonotypes between healthy human individuals. TCRdb's copy holds only in-frame clones and misses some; the assay was immunoSEQ multiplex PCR. The sample records approximately 2,200,000 clones, about 93% being singletons. Sequencing was carried out using naive CD8+ T cells from PBMCs. Every receptor here comes from a man aged 18 to 30 in good health. Some clones in this sample may be carry-over from other donors' samples. CDR3s include the opening cysteine and the closing phenylalanine or tryptophan. A D gene is named only where the DNA matches it firmly. Size is stated for part of the rows, as once, few or many counts, or as a class when the clone is expanded.

D gene	J gene	V gene	clone size	CDR3 protein	CDR3 DNA
TRBD1	TRBJ2-7	TRBV2	NA	CASRGQGPYEQYF	TGTGCCAGCAGGGGACAGGGACCCTACGAGCAGTACTTC
NA	TRBJ2-7	TRBV4-1	NA	CASSQEGVLDEQYF	TGCGCCAGCAGCCAAGAGGGGGTCCTGGACGAGCAGTACTTC
TRBD1	TRBJ2-7	TRBV4-2	NA	CASSQGTGDSKEQYF	TGTGCCAGCAGCCAAGGGACAGGGGATAGCAAGGAGCAGTACTTC
NA	TRBJ2-7	TRBV15	NA	CATSRAPGRYEQYF	TGTGCCACCAGCAGAGCCCCAGGGCGCTACGAGCAGTACTTC
TRBD1	TRBJ1-2	TRBV9	NA	CASSGHRGANYGYTF	TGTGCCAGCAGCGGACACAGGGGAGCTAACTATGGCTACACCTTC
NA	TRBJ1-1	TRBV28	NA	CASSFTGRGTEAFF	TGTGCCAGCAGTTTTACAGGGCGGGGAACTGAAGCTTTCTTT
NA	TRBJ2-1	TRBV10-2	NA	CASSSSLRFSYDEQFF	TGCGCCAGCAGCTCGTCATTAAGATTCAGTTACGATGAGCAGTTCTTC
NA	TRBJ1-5	TRBV4-3	NA	CASSQDWGGEGNQPQHF	TGCGCCAGCAGCCAAGATTGGGGGGGCGAGGGCAATCAGCCCCAGCATTTT
NA	TRBJ1-4	TRBV25-1	NA	CASSELRGELFF	TGTGCCAGCAGTGAATTAAGGGGGGAACTGTTTTTT
TRBD1	TRBJ2-4	TRBV15	NA	CATSLGQKFETKNIQYF	TGTGCCACCTCCCTGGGACAGAAGTTTGAGACCAAAAACATTCAGTACTTC
TRBD1	TRBJ2-3	TRBV18	once	CASSPGTVSTDTQYF	TGTGCCAGCTCACCAGGGACAGTTAGTACAGATACGCAGTATTTT
TRBD2	TRBJ2-5	TRBV4-3	NA	CASSQFTSGREETQYF	TGCGCCAGCAGCCAATTCACTAGCGGGAGAGAAGAGACCCAGTACTTC
TRBD1	TRBJ2-7	TRBV15	NA	CATSSRDRGYEQYF	TGTGCCACCAGCAGCCGGGACAGGGGCTACGAGCAGTACTTC
NA	TRBJ2-7	TRBV11-1	NA	CASSLDGSGYEQYF	TGTGCCAGCAGCTTAGATGGTAGCGGCTACGAGCAGTACTTC
TRBD2	TRBJ2-1	TRBV7-9	NA	CASSRLAGASSYNEQFF	TGTGCCAGCAGCAGACTAGCGGGAGCAAGCTCCTACAATGAGCAGTTCTTC
NA	TRBJ1-2	TRBV28	NA	CASTLGQGQNYGYTF	TGTGCCAGCACCCTAGGTCAGGGCCAGAACTATGGCTACACCTTC
NA	TRBJ2-1	TRBV7-3	NA	CASSLMATGYNEQFF	TGTGCCAGCAGCTTAATGGCCACCGGCTACAATGAGCAGTTCTTC
NA	TRBJ2-2	TRBV9	NA	CASSTPGELFF	TGTGCCAGCAGCACCCCCGGGGAGCTGTTTTTT
NA	TRBJ2-2	TRBV6-5	NA	CASSTDLTGELFF	TGTGCCAGCAGTACCGACTTAACCGGGGAGCTGTTTTTT
TRBD2	TRBJ2-1	TRBV7-9	NA	CASSAKGAGHNEQFF	TGTGCCAGCAGCGCCAAGGGAGCGGGACACAATGAGCAGTTCTTC
TRBD1	TRBJ2-7	TRBV7-6	NA	CASSLGGTAGYEQYF	TGTGCCAGCAGCTTAGGGGGGACAGCAGGTTACGAGCAGTACTTC
TRBD2	TRBJ2-2	TRBV28	NA	CASYGTSGTVGELFF	TGTGCCAGCTACGGGACTAGCGGGACGGTCGGGGAGCTGTTTTTT